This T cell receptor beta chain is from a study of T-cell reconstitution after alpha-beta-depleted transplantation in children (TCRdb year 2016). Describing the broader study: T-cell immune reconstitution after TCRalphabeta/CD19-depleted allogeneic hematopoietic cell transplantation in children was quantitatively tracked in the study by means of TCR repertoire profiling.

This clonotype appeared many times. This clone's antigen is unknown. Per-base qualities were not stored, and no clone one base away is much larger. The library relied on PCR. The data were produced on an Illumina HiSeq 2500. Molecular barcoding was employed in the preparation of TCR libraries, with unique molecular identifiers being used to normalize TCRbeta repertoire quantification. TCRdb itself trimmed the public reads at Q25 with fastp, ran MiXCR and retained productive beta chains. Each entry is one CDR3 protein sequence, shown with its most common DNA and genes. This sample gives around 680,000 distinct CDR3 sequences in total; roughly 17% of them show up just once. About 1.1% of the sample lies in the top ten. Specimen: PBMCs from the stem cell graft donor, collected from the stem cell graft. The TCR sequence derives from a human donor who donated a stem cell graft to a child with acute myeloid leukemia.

The nucleotide sequence is TGTGCCAGCAGCTCTGACGGGGGGGATGGCTACACCTTC. Its translation is CASSSDGGDGYTF. The chain joins TRBV5-6 to TRBJ1-2, with TRBD1 as a weak D call on 5 bases. The germline V gene supplies CDR1 SGHDT and CDR2 YYEEEE. V is shortened by 3 bases, J by 6 bases, and the region joining them spans 12 bases. The CDR3 contains 13 residues, cysteine and phenylalanine counted. This entry keeps only the CDR3 DNA: 39 bases, framed from base 1.